Each of the 23 T cell receptor beta chains below was sequenced from the same sample in a study of tumor-infiltrating lymphocytes in primary liver carcinoma. Scientists recovered RNA and DNA together from roughly 21-30 mg of unsorted bulk tissue. A primer matching the constant region was used to make TCR beta cDNA from approximately 520 ng of total RNA. Three nested multiplex PCR rounds, a slightly modified ARM-PCR, produced the libraries for TCR beta. Researchers ran the first two PCR rounds for approximately 10 cycles each with TRBV1-TRBV30 forward primers and a C-beta reverse primer. TCRdb redid the calling of the multiplex PCR reads with MiXCR, one entry per CDR3 protein. The sample has tens of thousands of distinct CDR3 sequences; about 80% are singletons. Sample: liver tumor tissue from sampling region 2. Described subset: tumor region T2, inferior pole. The source of these receptors is a man aged 40-50 years with primary liver carcinoma and hepatitis B virus infection.

This clonotype was seen just once. This CDR3 fails to terminate in the conserved phenylalanine or tryptophan, so it likely reflects a read error. It is unclear where the CDR3 begins or ends on the DNA, so no DNA is shown, and the CDR3 is as TCRdb lists it. The chain carries TRBV11-2 and TRBJ2-5. From germline, CDR1 is SGHAT and CDR2 FQNNGV. The length of the CDR3 is 13 amino acids, counting both ends. The CDR3: CTSSTSLGETHYS.

The chain carries TRBV24-1 and TRBJ2-3; D gene uncertain. The CDR3 runs 16 residues. V shed 4 bases and J shed 4 bases, with 17 bases lying between them. The germline V gene has CDR1 KGHDR and CDR2 SFDVKD. CDR3 sequence reads: CATSDPTEVMSDTQYF. The CDR3 nucleotides read TGTGCCACCAGTGACCCGACTGAAGTTATGTCAGATACGCAGTATTTT.

This clonotype was counted many times. The rearrangement joins TRBV6-6 to TRBJ1-2, with D maybe TRBD1 (5 bases). The length of the CDR3 is 13 residues. The V gene's germline CDR1 is MNHNY and CDR2 SVGAGI (reference sequence). V lost 8 bases to trimming and J lost 5 bases, with 15 bases between them. The CDR3: CASGTIEGYGYTF. As DNA, the CDR3 is TGTGCCAGCGGGACTATCGAGGGTTATGGCTACACCTTC.

The V call is TRBV28, the J call TRBJ1-5; no clear D gene. This CDR3 comprises 13 residues. CDR1 is MDHEN, CDR2 SYDVKM, per germline. V lost 6 bases and J 1 base, leaving 7 bases between the germline ends. CDR3 coding DNA: TGTGCCAGCAGGGCTCAAAGCAATCAGCCCCAGCATTTT. Residues: CASRAQSNQPQHF.

A remark on this clonotype: This likely comes from a read error, as the CDR3 has no conserved phenylalanine or tryptophan at its end. V is TRBV14 and J is TRBJ2-1; 8 bases align to TRBD2. In germline, CDR1 is SGHDN, CDR2 FVKESK. This CDR3 contains 20 residues. J was trimmed by 8 bases and V by 0 bases; bases with no gene match: 21. CDR3 in DNA: TGTGCCAGCAGCCAAGAAGCCGGGTCAGGTCGGAGTCAGCGGGGGTATGAGCAGTTCTAC. Translating gives CASSQEAGSGRSQRGYEQFY.

By frequency in the sample, this clonotype is medium-sized. This sequence joins TRBV13 and TRBJ2-1, with D maybe TRBD1 (5 bases). The germline CDR1 and CDR2 sequences are PRHDT and FYEKMQ (reference sequence). The CDR3 has 12 amino acids. Trimming cost V 1 base and J 9 bases, with 7 bases left between them. The CDR3 DNA reads as TGTGCCAGCAGCTTAGAGGGGTCTGAGCAGTTCTTC. This gives the protein CASSLEGSEQFF.

The CDR3, as DNA: TGCGCCAGCAGCCAAGCGAAAAGGGAGTCGTACAATGAGCAGTTCTTC. It specifies CASSQAKRESYNEQFF. The chain has TRBV4-1 and TRBJ2-1; D possibly corresponds to TRBD2 (5 bases). V was shortened by 1 base and J by 4 bases, with 14 bases between the two germline ends. This CDR3 contains 16 residues. The germline V gene encodes CDR1 MGHRA and CDR2 YSYEKL.

On this clonotype: One end of the junction is discordant with germline, which a read error may explain. J is TRBJ2-7 and V is TRBV6-1, with 8 nucleotides matching TRBD1. Germline CDR1 MNHNS, CDR2 SASEGT. The CDR3 sequence is 13 residues long. CDR3 nucleotide sequence: TGTGCCGGCAGAAGACAGGGGCATTACGAGCAGTACTTC. It encodes CAGRRQGHYEQYF.

On this clonotype: The CDR3 does not end in the conserved phenylalanine or tryptophan, so this is likely a read error. The chain links TRBV5-1 to TRBJ2-1; the D gene is possibly TRBD1 (5 bases). Germline CDR1 SGHRS, CDR2 YFSETQ. This CDR3 comprises 15 residues. V shed 4 bases and J shed 5 bases, with 16 bases lying between them. The CDR3 region has the DNA TGCGCCAGCAGCCCCACTGGGGCAGAAAACAATGAGCAGTTCCTC. The encoded protein is CASSPTGAENNEQFL.

As concerns this clonotype: At one of its ends the junction is not consistent with the germline gene, which may arise from a read error. The chain carries TRBV11-2 and TRBJ1-2, with D perhaps matching TRBD1 (5 bases). This CDR3 has 15 amino acids. The germline CDR1 and CDR2 sequences are SGHAT and FQNNGV. The CDR3 coding sequence is TGTGCCAGCAACTTAACCCCAAGGGGCGGCTATGGCTACACTTTC. This sequence encodes CASNLTPRGGYGYTF.

A word on this clonotype: An end of the junction differs from the germline gene, which may be a read error. The rearrangement joins TRBV6-5 to TRBJ2-2; weak D call: TRBD2 (5 bases). Germline V gene data show CDR1 as MNHEY and CDR2 as SVGAGI. The CDR3 is made up of 15 amino acids. The CDR3: CASSYAVDDTGELSF. The CDR3 DNA reads TGTGCCAGCAGTTACGCGGTGGACGACACCGGGGAGCTGTCTTTT.

This chain connects TRBV11-1 to TRBJ2-3; weak D call: TRBD2 (6 bases). The V end lost 5 bases, the J end lost 2 bases, and 17 bases lay between the germline ends. Per the germline V gene, CDR1 is SGHAT and CDR2 is FQDESV (reference sequence). The CDR3 has 16 residues. The CDR3 loop is CASSRGLAVNTDTQYF. The CDR3 DNA sequence: TGTGCCAGCAGCAGGGGACTGGCGGTTAACACAGATACGCAGTATTTT.

About this clonotype: One junction end does not reproduce the germline sequence, and a read error may be involved. The chain has TRBV11-2 and TRBJ2-5; TRBD2 aligns across 7 bases. This CDR3 region has 15 residues. Germline lookup yields CDR1 SGHAT and CDR2 FQNNGV. The CDR3 here is CAGSLGRTSQETQYF. In nucleotides, the CDR3 is TGTGCCGGCAGCTTAGGACGGACTAGCCAAGAGACCCAGTACTTC. Complete variable domain (other parts from reference TRBV11-2 and TRBJ2-5): EAGVAQSPRYKIIEKRQSVAFWCNPISGHATLYWYQQILGQGPKLLIQFQNNGVVDDSQLPKDRFSAERLKGVDSTLKIQPAKLEDSAVYLCAGSLGRTSQETQYFGPGTRLLVL.

In the case of this clonotype: Compared with germline, one end of the junction differs, possibly owing to a read error. The CDR3 reads CVSSGAASGRGEQYF. The CDR3 DNA reads as TGTGTCAGCAGTGGAGCGGCTAGCGGGAGGGGGGAGCAGTACTTC. The chain combines TRBV6-1 with TRBJ2-7; 12 nucleotides line up with TRBD2. Per germline, CDR1 MNHNS and CDR2 SASEGT. CDR3 size: 15 residues.

A single count supports this clonotype. No conserved phenylalanine or tryptophan is present at the end of the CDR3, so a read error is the likely explanation. The V call is TRBV5-4, the J call TRBJ2-5; 10 bases are shared with TRBD2. The CDR3 loop spans 16 amino acids. Germline CDR1 reads SGHNT; CDR2 reads YYREEE (reference sequence). CDR3 in amino acids: CASSTLSGRLQETQYL. The CDR3 DNA follows: TGTGCTAGCAGCACCCTTAGCGGGAGGCTTCAAGAGACCCAGTACCTC.

This clonotype has more than one count but fewer than ten. A clone one base away is much larger, so this may be a read error. This chain joins TRBV6-6 and TRBJ2-5; tentatively, D is TRBD1 (6 bases). The germline V gene has CDR1 MNHNY and CDR2 SVGAGI (reference sequence). Trimming removed 2 bases from V and 3 bases from J, with 10 bases in between. The CDR3 consists of 14 residues. DNA of the CDR3: TGTGCCAGCAGTTACCCGCCAGGGGAAGAGACCCAGTACTTC. This sequence encodes CASSYPPGEETQYF.

Concerning this clonotype itself: In this CDR3 the conserved last residue, phenylalanine or tryptophan, is missing, so a read error is likely. The chain joins TRBV10-2 to TRBJ2-1, with D maybe TRBD2 (5 bases). The CDR3 is 16 residues long. CDR1 and CDR2 from the germline V gene are WSHSY and SAAADI. This chain's CDR3 is CASIGPSQKSYTEQFI. The CDR3 region has the DNA TGCGCCAGCATCGGGCCTAGCCAGAAATCCTACACTGAGCAGTTCATC.

J is TRBJ1-4 and V is TRBV29-1; D remains ambiguous. The length of the CDR3 is 14 residues. Germline CDR1 reads SQVTM; CDR2 reads ANQGSEA. With 4 bases removed from V and 2 bases from J, the gap between germline ends came to 11 bases. In nucleotides, the CDR3 is TGCAGCGTTGGAGCGGCCTCTACTAATGAAAAACTGTTTTTT. Translation: CSVGAASTNEKLFF.

With respect to this clonotype: A single base separates this from a much larger clone, so it may be a read error. The chain has TRBV5-1 and TRBJ2-1; 9 bases fit TRBD2. CDR1 and CDR2 from the germline V gene are SGHRS and YFSETQ. The CDR3 extends over 15 amino acids. DNA of the CDR3: TGCGCCAGGAGCTCCGCGGGAGGGATATACAATGAGCAGTTCTTC. Protein: CARSSAGGIYNEQFF.

This clonotype was picked up many times. The chain carries TRBV10-3 and TRBJ1-5; D remains ambiguous. Trimming pared 0 bases from V and 3 bases from J, leaving 6 bases between. The germline CDR1 and CDR2 sequences are ENHRY and SYGVKD. There are 14 residues in the CDR3. CDR3 residues: CAISESSNNQPQHF. In DNA, the CDR3 is TGTGCCATCAGTGAGTCGTCGAACAATCAGCCCCAGCATTTT.

CDR3 in amino acids: CASSLGTVDGNQPQHF. CDR3 DNA: TGTGCCAGCAGCTTAGGGACTGTGGATGGCAATCAGCCCCAGCATTTT. This sequence joins TRBV11-3 and TRBJ1-5; D gene uncertain. The CDR3 contains 16 residues. CDR1 and CDR2 from the germline V gene are SGHNT and YENEEA. V shed 1 base and J shed 2 bases, with 12 bases lying between them. The full variable domain, its missing parts supplied by reference TRBV11-3 and TRBJ1-5, is EAGVVQSPRYKIIEKKQPVAFWCNPISGHNTLYWYLQNLGQGPELLIRYENEEAVDDSQLPKDRFSAERLKGVDSTLKIQPAELGDSAVYLCASSLGTVDGNQPQHFGDGTRLSIL.

A word on this clonotype: An end of the junction differs from the germline gene, which may be a read error. The chain uses TRBV5-4 and TRBJ2-2; D is perhaps TRBD2 (5 bases). Looked up from germline, CDR1 is SGHNT and CDR2 is YYREEE (reference sequence). This CDR3 region has 15 residues. CDR3 nucleotides: TGTGCCAGCAGCTCAACCGGGCGACTCCCCGGGGAGCCGTTCTTT. It is translated as CASSSTGRLPGEPFF.

Regarding this clonotype: No conserved phenylalanine or tryptophan is present at the end of the CDR3, so a read error is the likely explanation. The rearrangement links TRBV4-1 to TRBJ2-2; perhaps TRBD1 as D (5 bases). Per the germline V gene, CDR1 is MGHRA and CDR2 is YSYEKL. This CDR3 is 13 amino acids long. The CDR3 protein is CATSQGQGGELFR. The CDR3 nucleotides are TGCGCCACCAGCCAAGGACAAGGCGGGGAGCTGTTTCGT.